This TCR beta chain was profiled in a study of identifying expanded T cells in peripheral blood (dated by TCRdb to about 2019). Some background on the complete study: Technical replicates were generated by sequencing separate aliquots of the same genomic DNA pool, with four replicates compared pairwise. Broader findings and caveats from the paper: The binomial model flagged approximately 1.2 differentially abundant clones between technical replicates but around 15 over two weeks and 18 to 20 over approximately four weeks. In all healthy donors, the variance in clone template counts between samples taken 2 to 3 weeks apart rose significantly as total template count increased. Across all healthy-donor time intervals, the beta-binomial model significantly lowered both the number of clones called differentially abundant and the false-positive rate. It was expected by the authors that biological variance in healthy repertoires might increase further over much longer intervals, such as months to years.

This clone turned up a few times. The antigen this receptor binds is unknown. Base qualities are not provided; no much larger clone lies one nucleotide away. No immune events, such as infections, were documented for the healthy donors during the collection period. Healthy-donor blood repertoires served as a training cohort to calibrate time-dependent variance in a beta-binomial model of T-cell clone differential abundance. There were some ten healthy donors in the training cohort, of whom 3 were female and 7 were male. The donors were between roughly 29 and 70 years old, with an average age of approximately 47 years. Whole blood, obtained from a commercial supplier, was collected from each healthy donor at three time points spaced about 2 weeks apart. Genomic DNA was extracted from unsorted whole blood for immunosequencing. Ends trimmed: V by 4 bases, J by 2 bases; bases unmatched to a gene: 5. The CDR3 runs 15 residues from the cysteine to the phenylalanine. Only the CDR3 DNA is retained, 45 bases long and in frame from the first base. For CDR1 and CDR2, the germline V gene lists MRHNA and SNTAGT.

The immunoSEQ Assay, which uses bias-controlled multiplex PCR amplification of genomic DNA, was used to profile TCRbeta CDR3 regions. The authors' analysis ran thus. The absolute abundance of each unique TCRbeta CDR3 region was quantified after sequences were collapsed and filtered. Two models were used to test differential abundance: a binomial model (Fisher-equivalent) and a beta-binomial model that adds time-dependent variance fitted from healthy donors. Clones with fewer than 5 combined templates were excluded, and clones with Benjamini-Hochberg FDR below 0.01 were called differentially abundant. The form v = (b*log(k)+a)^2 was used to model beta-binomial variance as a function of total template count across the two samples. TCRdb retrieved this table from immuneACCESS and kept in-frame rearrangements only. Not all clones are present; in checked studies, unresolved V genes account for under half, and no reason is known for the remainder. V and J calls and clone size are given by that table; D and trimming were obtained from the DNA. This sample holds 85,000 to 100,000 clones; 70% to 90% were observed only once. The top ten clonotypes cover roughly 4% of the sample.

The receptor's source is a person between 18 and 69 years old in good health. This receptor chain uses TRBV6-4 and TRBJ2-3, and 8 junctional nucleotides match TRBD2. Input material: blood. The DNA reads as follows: TGTGCCAGCAGTGTGACGCGGGGGGCCACAGATACGCAGTATTTT. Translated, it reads CASSVTRGATDTQYF.